A selection of T cell receptor beta chains follows, all from one sample in a study of cytomegalovirus exposure and HLA in healthy donors. Repertoires were generated with immunoSEQ multiplex PCR, while TCRdb's copy carries only in-frame clones and drops some. The sample carries 150,000 to 180,000 clones, approximately 81% recorded once. Sequenced sample: PBMCs. These receptor sequences come from a woman under 30 in good health and CMV-seronegative. Each CDR3 is given without its conserved first and last residue. The order of the fields is V gene, clone size, J gene, CDR3 protein. Size is omitted from some rows. Given values are once, few, many or a class for expanded clones.

V gene: TRBV10-1; clone size: -; J gene: TRBJ2-3; CDR3 protein: ASSGNLGTGSTDTQY
V gene: TRBV6-1; clone size: -; J gene: TRBJ2-5; CDR3 protein: ASSEGWTGGETQY
V gene: TRBV6-5; clone size: -; J gene: TRBJ1-2; CDR3 protein: ASTPRGARDGYT
V gene: TRBV14; clone size: -; J gene: TRBJ2-5; CDR3 protein: ASSQGAYRQY
V gene: TRBV10-3; clone size: -; J gene: TRBJ2-1; CDR3 protein: AISELGLASNEQF
V gene: TRBV15; clone size: -; J gene: TRBJ2-1; CDR3 protein: ATSRKSPGQPGGEQF
V gene: TRBV5-4; clone size: -; J gene: TRBJ2-5; CDR3 protein: ASSSRQGSQETQY
V gene: TRBV28; clone size: -; J gene: TRBJ1-1; CDR3 protein: ASSFNAFYSQAF
V gene: TRBV28; clone size: -; J gene: TRBJ1-2; CDR3 protein: ASSEGGQTNYGYT
V gene: TRBV28; clone size: few; J gene: TRBJ1-2; CDR3 protein: ASSLFVQGASYYGYT
V gene: TRBV5-1; clone size: -; J gene: TRBJ2-5; CDR3 protein: ASSLGSGQETQY
V gene: TRBV6-5; clone size: -; J gene: TRBJ1-2; CDR3 protein: ASSYTTGGYGYT
V gene: TRBV29-1; clone size: once; J gene: TRBJ2-5; CDR3 protein: SALGTSGGPGETQY
V gene: TRBV28; clone size: -; J gene: TRBJ2-3; CDR3 protein: ASSKQTSAGRSDTQY
V gene: TRBV28; clone size: once; J gene: TRBJ1-1; CDR3 protein: ASSTIDREVPEAF
V gene: TRBV27; clone size: -; J gene: TRBJ2-1; CDR3 protein: ASSLAGNSYNEQF
V gene: TRBV7-2; clone size: -; J gene: TRBJ2-5; CDR3 protein: ASSFPLAGARETQY
V gene: TRBV28; clone size: -; J gene: TRBJ1-2; CDR3 protein: ASGLTQWGGIYGYT
V gene: TRBV11-2; clone size: -; J gene: TRBJ1-5; CDR3 protein: ASSSGTGSNQPQH
V gene: TRBV5-4; clone size: -; J gene: TRBJ2-7; CDR3 protein: ASSFSGAPHEQY
V gene: TRBV7-2; clone size: -; J gene: -; CDR3 protein: ASSSGQGWSYEQY
V gene: TRBV6-5; clone size: few; J gene: TRBJ2-1; CDR3 protein: ASSYQRDGNEQF
V gene: TRBV5-4; clone size: -; J gene: TRBJ2-7; CDR3 protein: ASSRGTGSLQEQY
V gene: TRBV5-6; clone size: once; J gene: TRBJ2-4; CDR3 protein: ASSLGDMGKNIQY
V gene: TRBV25-1; clone size: -; J gene: TRBJ2-5; CDR3 protein: ASSELRGRDRQETQY
V gene: TRBV28; clone size: -; J gene: TRBJ1-6; CDR3 protein: ASSRVGSYNSPLH
V gene: TRBV6-5; clone size: -; J gene: TRBJ2-7; CDR3 protein: ASSYEREVWEQY
V gene: TRBV18; clone size: -; J gene: TRBJ2-2; CDR3 protein: ASQRRADPDSNTGELF
V gene: TRBV7-3; clone size: -; J gene: TRBJ2-1; CDR3 protein: ASSLSSGSNEQF